This entry lists 20 T cell receptor beta chains sequenced from one sample in a study of beta chain features in type 1 diabetes. The sequenced template was cDNA made from the entire isolated RNA. Assay used: immunoSEQ multiplex PCR; TCRdb lists only in-frame clones, some missing. In the table there are about 320,000 clones, roughly 15% of which are singletons. The specimen was central memory CD4+ T cells from blood. The receptors were gathered from a man aged 30 to 45 in good health.

This clone was observed a handful of times. This chain links TRBV5-1 with TRBJ2-7; 7 positions agree with TRBD1. The CDR3 length is 14 residues. Losses at the gene ends were 1 base for V and 3 bases for J; bases not matched to a gene: 4. The germline V gene has CDR1 SGHRS and CDR2 YFSETQ. CDR3 protein: CASSLLPGGYEQYF. In nucleotides, the CDR3 is TGCGCCAGCAGCTTGTTGCCAGGGGGCTACGAGCAGTACTTC.

This clone has only a few counts. The genes are TRBV11-2 and TRBJ2-2, with 7 bases aligning to TRBD1. The CDR3 sequence is 15 residues long. V shed 2 bases, J shed 5 bases, and the junction held 5 bases outside the gene matches. Germline CDR1 reads SGHAT; CDR2 reads FQNNGV. The DNA of the CDR3 is TGTGCCAGCAGCTTACAGGGACAGCCTACCGGGGAGCTGTTTTTT. Residues: CASSLQGQPTGELFF.

The genes are TRBV14 and TRBJ2-1; D call uncertain. Germline loops: CDR1 SGHDN, CDR2 FVKESK. The CDR3 is made up of 12 amino acids. V gave up 5 bases and J gave up 9 bases, with 11 bases separating them. This chain's CDR3 is CASSSILGEQFF. The CDR3 DNA follows: TGTGCCAGCAGCTCCATCCTGGGTGAGCAGTTCTTC.

In DNA, the CDR3 is TGTGCCAGCAGCCCTATCAGGGGAGGCATTCAGTACTTC. Translation: CASSPIRGGIQYF. The chain combines TRBV6-1 with TRBJ2-4; D may match TRBD1 or TRBD2 (6 bases each). The CDR3 loop spans 13 amino acids. Deletions cut 6 bases from V and 9 bases from J, with 15 bases between. Per germline, CDR1 MNHNS and CDR2 SASEGT.

This clone was counted a few times. This chain joins TRBV5-4 and TRBJ2-1; 10 bases map to TRBD1. This CDR3 spans 15 amino acids. The ends lost 0 bases at V and 9 bases at J; junction bases unmatched: 6. The germline V gene has CDR1 SGHNT and CDR2 YYREEE (reference sequence). The CDR3: CASSLGGTGEIEQFF. The CDR3, as DNA: TGTGCCAGCAGCTTGGGAGGGACAGGGGAAATTGAGCAGTTCTTC. The variable domain in full, completed from reference TRBV5-4 and TRBJ2-1, reads ETGVTQSPTHLIKTRGQQVTLRCSSQSGHNTVSWYQQALGQGPQFIFQYYREEENGRGNFPPRFSGLQFPNYSSELNVNALELDDSALYLCASSLGGTGEIEQFFGPGTRLTVL.

This sequence joins TRBV15 and TRBJ2-3; tentative D call: TRBD1 (6 bases). Germline CDR1 LNHNV, CDR2 YYDKDF (reference sequence). The CDR3 is made up of 14 amino acids. V gave up 3 bases and J gave up 4 bases, with 11 bases separating them. CDR3 DNA: TGTGCCACCAGCAGCCTCGAGGGGGCAGATACGCAGTATTTT. Translation: CATSSLEGADTQYF. Together with reference TRBV15 and TRBJ2-3, the CDR3 gives the full variable domain: DAMVIQNPRYQVTQFGKPVTLSCSQTLNHNVMYWYQQKSSQAPKLLFHYYDKDFNNEADTPDNFQSRRPNTSFCFLDIRSPGLGDTAMYLCATSSLEGADTQYFGPGTRLTVL.

This clone turned up a few times. The chain has TRBV5-4 and TRBJ2-3; D remains ambiguous. Per germline, CDR1 SGHNT and CDR2 YYREEE (reference sequence). The length of the CDR3 is 12 residues. V dropped 1 base and J dropped 5 bases, with 5 bases sitting between them. CDR3 amino acids: CASSLRRDTQYF. In nucleotides, the CDR3 is TGTGCCAGCAGCTTGCGGAGAGATACGCAGTATTTT.

This clone was observed a few times. This chain joins TRBV29-1 and TRBJ1-2; 7 nucleotides align to TRBD1. Germline CDR1 and CDR2: SQVTM and ANQGSEA. The J segment lost 1 base and the V segment lost 4 bases, leaving 3 bases of the junction unmatched. CDR3 length equals 13 residues. CDR3 bases: TGCAGCGTTGGGGACAGCTTTAACTATGGCTACACCTTC. Residues: CSVGDSFNYGYTF.

A word on this clone: Being one base from a much bigger clone, this may be a read error. This chain uses TRBV9 with TRBJ2-3; no firm D call. Germline CDR1 SGDLS, CDR2 YYNGEE. The CDR3 extends over 11 amino acids. Trimming shortened V by 4 bases and J by 5 bases, and 5 bases separated the two germline ends. The chain's CDR3 is CASSTRDTQYF. The CDR3 DNA reads as TGTGCCAGCAGCACCCGAGATACGCAGTATTTT.

The chain employs TRBV5-6 and TRBJ2-7; 9 bases agree with TRBD1. Unmatched junction bases numbered 7, after V lost 5 bases and J lost 4 bases. CDR3 length equals 14 residues. Germline-derived CDR1 and CDR2 are SGHDT and YYEEEE. The CDR3 DNA reads TGTGCCAGCAGACCCGCCGGGACAGGGTACGAGCAGTACGTC. This encodes CASRPAGTGYEQYV.

The rearrangement joins TRBV25-1 to TRBJ1-2; no definite D call. The V end was cut by 3 bases, the J end by 7 bases, with 9 bases between. The germline CDR1 and CDR2 sequences are MGHDK and SYGVNS. The CDR3 sequence is 12 residues long. The CDR3 is CASSEAISGYTF. The DNA of the CDR3 is TGTGCCAGCAGTGAGGCCATTTCTGGCTACACCTTC.

This clone appeared a few times. This chain links TRBV11-2 with TRBJ2-7, with D uncertain. Germline CDR1 and CDR2: SGHAT and FQNNGV. V was shortened by 2 bases and J by 0 bases, with 5 bases between the two germline ends. The CDR3 length is 13 residues. The CDR3 sequence is CASSLHSSYEQYV. The CDR3 nucleotides read TGTGCCAGCAGCTTACACAGCTCCTACGAGCAGTACGTC.

This clone showed up just a few times. The rearrangement links TRBV7-2 to TRBJ1-5, with D unresolved. Germline CDR1 reads SGHTA; CDR2 reads FQGNSA. CDR3 length equals 13 residues. V gave up 0 bases and J gave up 7 bases, with 7 bases separating them. The CDR3 is CASSLATQQPQHF. CDR3 nucleotides: TGTGCCAGCAGCTTAGCCACCCAACAGCCCCAGCATTTT.

This clone was seen ten or more times. The V and J genes are TRBV19 and TRBJ1-2; D remains unclear. Germline V CDR1 and CDR2: LNHDA, SQIVND (reference sequence). This CDR3 is 12 amino acids long. V was pared by 4 bases and J by 2 bases, with 5 bases between. DNA for the CDR3: TGTGCCAGTAGTAACCTGAACTATGGCTACACCTTC. This encodes CASSNLNYGYTF.

Worth noting for this clone: Other DNA sequences in this sample translate to the same CDR3. This rearrangement joins TRBV4-3 to TRBJ2-4; D tentatively reads TRBD1 or TRBD2 (5 bases each). Deletions cut 1 base from V and 1 base from J, with 8 bases between. Germline values: CDR1 LGHNA, CDR2 YSLEER. There are 15 residues in the CDR3. The CDR3 loop is CASSQVEGAKNIQYF. CDR3 in DNA: TGCGCCAGCAGCCAAGTAGAGGGGGCCAAAAACATTCAGTACTTC.

This chain connects TRBV11-2 to TRBJ2-5; D gene unclear. The germline CDR1 and CDR2 sequences are SGHAT and FQNNGV. The V end lost 3 bases, the J end lost 5 bases, and 4 bases lay between the germline ends. This CDR3 contains 11 residues. The CDR3: CASSFHETQYF. For the CDR3, the DNA is TGTGCCAGCAGCTTTCACGAGACCCAGTACTTC. The full variable domain, in which reference TRBV11-2 and TRBJ2-5 provide the parts outside the CDR3, is EAGVAQSPRYKIIEKRQSVAFWCNPISGHATLYWYQQILGQGPKLLIQFQNNGVVDDSQLPKDRFSAERLKGVDSTLKIQPAKLEDSAVYLCASSFHETQYFGPGTRLLVL.

This clone was counted between two and nine times. The chain links TRBV7-9 to TRBJ2-1; 9 nucleotides match TRBD1. V was pared by 5 bases and J by 8 bases, with 10 bases of the junction left unmatched. This CDR3 comprises 15 residues. Germline V CDR1 and CDR2: SEHNR, FQNEAQ (reference sequence). CDR3 sequence reads: CASSPDRGVVDEQFF. DNA of the CDR3: TGTGCCAGCAGCCCGGACAGGGGAGTGGTTGATGAGCAGTTCTTC. The full variable domain, its missing parts supplied by reference TRBV7-9 and TRBJ2-1, is DTGVSQNPRHKITKRGQNVTFRCDPISEHNRLYWYRQTLGQGPEFLTYFQNEAQLEKSRLLSDRFSAERPKGSFSTLEIQRTEQGDSAMYLCASSPDRGVVDEQFFGPGTRLTVL.

Comment on this clone: The identical CDR3 is also encoded by other nucleotide sequences in the sample. The rearrangement uses TRBV11-2 and TRBJ1-2; 7 bases line up with TRBD1. Germline-derived CDR1 and CDR2 are SGHAT and FQNNGV. The CDR3 length is 13 residues. The V and J ends lost 5 bases and 1 base, in that order; junction bases with no gene match: 1. The CDR3 is CASSRDSNYGYTF. The CDR3 region has the DNA TGTGCCAGCAGCCGGGACAGTAACTATGGCTACACCTTC.

The chain joins TRBV4-3 to TRBJ2-4, with no clear D. Germline assignment: CDR1 LGHNA and CDR2 YSLEER. V was cut by 0 bases and J by 0 bases, with 18 bases left in between. There are 19 residues in the CDR3. The CDR3 DNA reads TGCGCCAGCAGCCAAGAAATATTTAAAACGGCCCTAGCCAAAAACATTCAGTACTTC. Its translation: CASSQEIFKTALAKNIQYF.

V is TRBV14 and J is TRBJ2-2, with D unclear. CDR1 SGHDN and CDR2 FVKESK come from the germline V gene. The CDR3 runs 13 residues. Trimming pared 4 bases from V and 4 bases from J, leaving 7 bases between. The CDR3 sequence is CASSRVVTGELFF. The CDR3 DNA sequence: TGTGCCAGCAGCCGAGTAGTCACCGGGGAGCTGTTTTTT.